The 10 T cell receptor beta chains in this list originate from one sample, sequenced in a study of tumor-infiltrating lymphocytes in localized non-small cell lung cancer (dated by TCRdb to the early 2020s). The library was produced with the immunoSEQ multiplex PCR assay. TCRdb carries this immuneACCESS record with in-frame sequences only. Its versions omit some clonotypes, under half of them owing to an unresolved V gene in the studies checked, with the rest unexplained. For this sample there are 15,000 to 20,000 clones; 65% to 85% appear just once. The top ten clonotypes cover approximately 9.2% of the sample. Specimen: lung tumor tissue. The receptors come from a human donor with non-small cell lung cancer.

The chain carries TRBV10-3 and TRBJ2-1; 8 nucleotides match TRBD2. The CDR3 is 15 amino acids. V shed 4 bases, J shed 0 bases, and the junction held 2 bases outside the gene matches. The germline V gene has CDR1 ENHRY and CDR2 SYGVKD. In nucleotides, the CDR3 is TGTGCCATCAGTGCGGGAGGGGCCTCCTACAATGAGCAGTTCTTC. This translates into CAISAGGASYNEQFF.

This clone was counted between two and nine times. This sequence joins TRBV11-3 and TRBJ1-1; D possibly corresponds to TRBD1 (6 bases). CDR3 length: 14 residues. Germline CDR1 and CDR2: SGHNT and YENEEA. The V end was cut by 1 base, the J end by 1 base, with 7 bases between. DNA for the CDR3: TGTGCCAGCAGCTTAGGGACAGCGAACACTGAAGCTTTCTTT. Translating gives CASSLGTANTEAFF.

The rearrangement links TRBV6-6 to TRBJ1-5; the D is unclear. CDR3 size: 12 residues. The germline V gene has CDR1 MNHNY and CDR2 SVGAGI (reference sequence). Deletions cut 5 bases from V and 7 bases from J, with 9 bases between. The CDR3 bases are TGTGCCAGCAGTACCCCGGGGCAGCCCCAGCATTTT. It encodes CASSTPGQPQHF.

The chain joins TRBV27 to TRBJ1-4; TRBD1 aligns across 7 bases. The CDR3 is 14 amino acids. J lost 7 bases, V lost 9 bases, and 11 bases had no gene match. Germline CDR1 is MNHEY and CDR2 is SMNVEV (reference sequence). CDR3 nucleotides: TGTGCCAGTAGGTCGACAGGGTCAGCTGAAAAACTGTTTTTT. This codes for CASRSTGSAEKLFF.

Here the CDR3 reads CASSPERSTETQYF. Here the CDR3 DNA reads TGTGCCAGCAGCCCTGAAAGGAGCACGGAGACCCAGTACTTC. The chain has TRBV9 and TRBJ2-5; D gene uncertain. The germline V gene encodes CDR1 SGDLS and CDR2 YYNGEE. Trimming removed 4 bases at V and 5 bases at J, with 15 bases between. The CDR3 length is 14 residues. The full variable domain, completed using reference TRBV9 and TRBJ2-5, is DSGVTQTPKHLITATGQRVTLRCSPRSGDLSVYWYQQSLDQGLQFLIQYYNGEERAKGNILERFSAQQFPDLHSELNLSSLELGDSALYFCASSPERSTETQYFGPGTRLLVL.

This chain joins TRBV29-1 and TRBJ2-5, with 9 positions matching TRBD2. Germline assignment: CDR1 SQVTM and CDR2 ANQGSEA. The CDR3 sequence is 16 residues long. Losses at the gene ends were 7 bases for V and 5 bases for J; bases not matched to a gene: 17. The CDR3 DNA follows: TGCAGCGGCCGGGGAGGGGCGGGAGGGCCTCAGGAGACCCAGTACTTC. Translation: CSGRGGAGGPQETQYF.

V is TRBV11-3 and J is TRBJ2-1; D possibly corresponds to TRBD1 (6 bases). This CDR3 comprises 12 residues. Germline V gives CDR1 SGHNT, CDR2 YENEEA. The germline V and J ends were trimmed by 5 bases and 7 bases, with 9 bases remaining between them. The CDR3 nucleotides are TGTGCCAGCAGCATACAGGGTAATGAGCAGTTCTTC. Translated: CASSIQGNEQFF.

This chain links TRBV11-3 with TRBJ2-5; no firm D call. V lost 1 base and J 3 bases, leaving 6 bases between the germline ends. The CDR3 length is 13 residues. Germline V gene lookup returns CDR1 SGHNT and CDR2 YENEEA. The CDR3: CASSLAGKETQYF. The CDR3 nucleotides are TGTGCCAGCAGCTTAGCGGGCAAAGAGACCCAGTACTTC. Looking up the rest from reference TRBV11-3 and TRBJ2-5 gives the full variable domain: EAGVVQSPRYKIIEKKQPVAFWCNPISGHNTLYWYLQNLGQGPELLIRYENEEAVDDSQLPKDRFSAERLKGVDSTLKIQPAELGDSAVYLCASSLAGKETQYFGPGTRLLVL.

Comment on this clone: The identical CDR3 is also encoded by other nucleotide sequences in the sample. V is TRBV5-4 and J is TRBJ2-3; D not certain. Germline V lookup: CDR1 SGHNT, CDR2 YYREEE (reference sequence). The CDR3 covers 14 residues. The V end lost 2 bases, the J end lost 2 bases, and 9 bases lay between the germline ends. The CDR3, as DNA: TGTGCCAGCAGCTTTCGTGGCGCCACAGATACGCAGTATTTT. It translates to CASSFRGATDTQYF.

The chain is built from TRBV5-6 and TRBJ1-5, with TRBD1 matching 11 bases. V was pared by 4 bases and J by 0 bases, with 3 bases of the junction left unmatched. The length of the CDR3 is 16 residues. The germline V gene encodes CDR1 SGHDT and CDR2 YYEEEE. CDR3 sequence (DNA): TGTGCCAGCAGCCGGGACAGGGGGTCTAGCAATCAGCCCCAGCATTTT. The encoded protein is CASSRDRGSSNQPQHF.